This TCR beta chain was retrieved from a study of blood T cell repertoires in COVID-19. There are 17 residues in the CDR3. Germline CDR1 and CDR2: MGHRA and YSYEKL. The V end lost 0 bases, the J end lost 3 bases, and 14 bases lay between the germline ends. As originally analysed: By means of reference gene primer amplification, nucleated cell counts were estimated. Sequencing used immunoSEQ multiplex PCR; TCRdb keeps in-frame clones, though not all of them. V and J calls and clone size are as listed in that table; D and trimming were resolved from the DNA. The sample records about 58,000 clones, about nine tenths being singletons.

The TCR sequence derives from a woman aged 55-75 years with active COVID-19. The sample was peripheral blood. The chain employs TRBV4-1 and TRBJ2-2; tentative D call: TRBD2 (5 bases). Written as DNA, the CDR3 is TGCGCCAGCAGCCAAGACCCGACTATGGGGTACACCGGGGAGCTGTTTTTT. Translation gives CASSQDPTMGYTGELFF.